The 27 T cell receptor beta chains presented below share a single source sample, sequenced in a study of beta chain features in type 1 diabetes. The entirety of the isolated RNA underwent reverse transcription, so expressed TCRB transcripts were sequenced. Profiled with immunoSEQ multiplex PCR; TCRdb holds only in-frame clones, not every one. The sample has 95,000 to 150,000 clones, around 17% seen once. Study-level points and caveats: Shortening of TCRB CDR3s, moderate but significant, appeared in all four CD4+ subsets of Type 1 diabetes patients.

For these receptors, no antigen is known. The sequenced sample consisted of central memory CD4+ T cells from blood. The receptor source for this set is a man younger than 45 with type 1 diabetes.

About this clone itself: A far larger clone is only one base removed, so a read error is likely. The CDR3 bases are TGCGCCAGCAGCCAACTGGGACTAGCGGGGGATACGCAGTATTTT. Amino acids: CASSQLGLAGDTQYF. The chain combines TRBV4-1 with TRBJ2-3; TRBD2 matches at 13 bases. The J segment lost 6 bases and the V segment lost 2 bases, leaving 2 bases of the junction unmatched. CDR1 is MGHRA, CDR2 YSYEKL, per germline. There are 15 residues in the CDR3.

In this sample, this clone turned up a few times. In DNA, the CDR3 is TGTGCCAGCAGCCAAGGGGGCGTCCCCGGGGAGCTGTTTTTT. It encodes CASSQGGVPGELFF. This chain links TRBV7-2 with TRBJ2-2, with TRBD1 identical over 7 bases. The germline CDR1 and CDR2 sequences are SGHTA and FQGNSA. The CDR3 extends over 14 amino acids. J was trimmed by 6 bases and V by 5 bases; bases with no gene match: 6. Together with reference TRBV7-2 and TRBJ2-2, the CDR3 gives the full variable domain: GAGVSQSPSNKVTEKGKDVELRCDPISGHTALYWYRQSLGQGLEFLIYFQGNSAPDKSGLPSDRFSAERTGGSVSTLTIQRTQQEDSAVYLCASSQGGVPGELFFGEGSRLTVL.

In DNA, the CDR3 is TGCGCCAGCAGCTTGGAGACTCTCACAGATACGCAGTATTTT. Translation: CASSLETLTDTQYF. The rearrangement links TRBV5-1 to TRBJ2-3, with no clear D. Germline lookup yields CDR1 SGHRS and CDR2 YFSETQ. The CDR3 has 14 residues. V lost 0 bases to trimming and J lost 2 bases, with 7 bases between them.

The chain recombines TRBV11-3 with TRBJ1-6; D possibly corresponds to TRBD1 (5 bases). Trimming took 5 bases from V and 10 from J, leaving 18 bases between them. The CDR3 is made up of 15 amino acids. Germline V gene sequence: CDR1 SGHNT, CDR2 YENEEA. The CDR3 nucleotides read TGTGCCAGCAGCCCCACAGCGGGGGTACAATCACCCCTCCACTTT. Residues: CASSPTAGVQSPLHF.

As concerns this clone: A read error may account for a junction end that differs from germline. The J gene is TRBJ2-1, the V gene TRBV5-4; D is uncertain. The V gene's germline CDR1 is SGHNT and CDR2 YYREEE (reference sequence). The CDR3 is made up of 11 amino acids. The CDR3 spells CASSRNRALLF. The CDR3 DNA sequence: TGTGCCAGCAGCCGTAACCGGGCCCTACTCTTC.

The gene calls are TRBV6-5 and TRBJ2-1, with D perhaps TRBD2 (5 bases). The V gene lost 2 bases and the J gene lost 9 bases, with 17 bases spanning the gap. Germline V lookup: CDR1 MNHEY, CDR2 SVGAGI. The length of the CDR3 is 15 residues. The CDR3 nucleotides read TGTGCCAGCAGTTACCTCCTACGAGGGAAGGGTGAGCAGTTCTTC. This codes for CASSYLLRGKGEQFF.

The CDR3 DNA reads as TGCGCCAGCAGCCCGGACGGAGAGTCCTATGAAAAACTGTTTTTT. It translates to CASSPDGESYEKLFF. This sequence joins TRBV5-1 and TRBJ1-4, with D hard to call. Trimming left V 4 bases short and J 6 bases short, with 16 bases between. This CDR3 is 15 amino acids long. Germline loops: CDR1 SGHRS, CDR2 YFSETQ.

The V gene is TRBV28, the J gene TRBJ2-7; 9 bases map to TRBD1. J was trimmed by 6 bases and V by 4 bases; bases with no gene match: 16. The CDR3 totals 17 residues. CDR1 and CDR2 from the germline V gene are MDHEN and SYDVKM. CDR3 sequence (DNA): TGTGCCAGCAGTTCGAGAATTCCCGGGACAGGGAATCCCGAGCAGTACTTC. Protein sequence: CASSSRIPGTGNPEQYF.

This clone was counted ten times or more. This rearrangement joins TRBV2 to TRBJ1-2, with 8 bases lining up with TRBD1. The CDR3 extends over 14 amino acids. After removal of 5 bases from V and 6 bases from J, the junction contained 8 bases not matched to a gene. Germline CDR1 reads SNHLY; CDR2 reads FYNNEI. The CDR3 region is CASSPIRTGNGYTF. The DNA of the CDR3 is TGTGCCAGCAGTCCGATCCGGACAGGGAATGGCTACACCTTC.

The chain uses TRBV5-1 and TRBJ2-1; TRBD2 matches 7 bases. The V segment lost 4 bases and the J segment 4 bases; nucleotides outside the gene matches: 8. Germline V CDR1 and CDR2: SGHRS, YFSETQ. The CDR3 is 15 amino acids. Here the CDR3 reads CASSVAGGSYNEQFF. Here the CDR3 DNA reads TGCGCCAGCAGCGTAGCGGGTGGGTCTTACAATGAGCAGTTCTTC.

With regard to this clone: Being one base from a much bigger clone, this may be a read error. Within the sample, other DNA sequences also encode this same CDR3. The chain combines TRBV18 with TRBJ2-6, with D unclear. Germline CDR1 and CDR2: KGHSH and LQKENI. The V and J ends lost 8 bases and 0 bases respectively, with 11 bases between them. This CDR3 region has 15 residues. In DNA, the CDR3 is TGTGCCAGCGTGAAAGTGCTCTCTGGGGCCAACGTCCTGACTTTC. Its translation is CASVKVLSGANVLTF.

This clone was seen only a few times. The chain joins TRBV4-2 to TRBJ2-7, with D tentatively TRBD1 (6 bases). V dropped 3 bases and J dropped 5 bases, with 20 bases sitting between them. Germline V gene lookup returns CDR1 LGHNA and CDR2 YNFKEQ. The CDR3 is made up of 16 amino acids. The DNA of the CDR3 is TGTGCCAGCAGCCAGGAGAACAGGGCTATTAAGAACGAGCAGTACTTC. The encoded protein is CASSQENRAIKNEQYF.

The V and J genes are TRBV7-2 and TRBJ1-6; D remains ambiguous. V gave up 1 base and J gave up 7 bases, with 8 bases separating them. The CDR3 contains 14 residues. CDR1 SGHTA and CDR2 FQGNSA come from the germline V gene. In DNA form, the CDR3 reads TGTGCCAGCAGCTTAGAGAACACAAATTCACCCCTCCACTTT. This gives the protein CASSLENTNSPLHF.

This clone was detected only a few times. The chain combines TRBV25-1 with TRBJ1-4, with D perhaps matching TRBD1 (6 bases). CDR3 length: 13 amino acids. CDR1 and CDR2 from the germline V gene are MGHDK and SYGVNS. Trimming removed 5 bases from V and 8 bases from J, with 12 bases in between. For the CDR3, the DNA is TGTGCCAGCAGTTTCGGACAGATGGAAAAACTGTTTTTT. It translates to CASSFGQMEKLFF.

The chain carries TRBV30 and TRBJ2-5, with a weak D call TRBD2 (5 bases). The J call could be wrong; TRBJ2-7 is a better fit for the DNA end. The CDR3 consists of 13 residues. Per germline, CDR1 GTSNPN and CDR2 SVGIG (reference sequence). The CDR3 nucleotides read TGTGCCTGGAAAATCCGGGACTCCTACGAGCAGTACTTC. The encoded protein is CAWKIRDSYEQYF.

This clone showed up just a few times. V gene TRBV7-2 combines with J gene TRBJ2-5; no firm D call. Between the trimmed V and J ends, which lost 7 bases and 5 bases, there was a span of 8 bases. Germline V gene data show CDR1 as SGHTA and CDR2 as FQGNSA. The CDR3 length is 11 residues. The CDR3 loop reads CASKKEETQYF. CDR3 in DNA: TGTGCCAGCAAAAAGGAGGAGACCCAGTACTTC.

This clone showed up just a few times. The genes are TRBV9 and TRBJ1-6, with 8 nucleotides matching TRBD1. This CDR3 is 12 amino acids long. Germline trimming cut 7 bases from V and 10 bases from J; bases unmatched to any gene: 4. Per germline, CDR1 SGDLS and CDR2 YYNGEE. The CDR3 coding sequence is TGTGCCAGCGGACAGGGAGAATCACCCCTCCACTTT. This gives the protein CASGQGESPLHF.

The J gene is TRBJ1-3, the V gene TRBV29-1; 9 nucleotides align to TRBD1. V lost 6 bases and J lost 2; bases outside the gene matches: 5. This CDR3 comprises 14 residues. Germline V CDR1 and CDR2: SQVTM, ANQGSEA. The CDR3 reads CSVRDRAAGNTIYF. The DNA for the CDR3 is TGCAGCGTACGGGACAGGGCGGCTGGAAACACCATATATTTT.

The CDR3 sequence is CASSLQVWDSPLHF. CDR3 in DNA: TGTGCCAGCAGTTTACAGGTTTGGGATTCACCCCTCCACTTT. The chain has TRBV27 and TRBJ1-6; D is unresolved. Trimming stripped 2 bases from V and 8 bases from J, with 10 bases between. Germline CDR1 MNHEY, CDR2 SMNVEV (reference sequence). This CDR3 has 14 amino acids.

The gene calls are TRBV4-3 and TRBJ1-4; D is ambiguous. V was trimmed by 5 bases and J by 4 bases, leaving 20 bases between them. The germline V gene encodes CDR1 LGHNA and CDR2 YSLEER. The CDR3 spans 17 residues. Here the CDR3 reads CASSESLLGSLNEKLFF. As DNA, the CDR3 is TGCGCCAGCAGCGAATCCCTGCTGGGGTCCCTTAATGAAAAACTGTTTTTT.

This clone came up a few times. The chain recombines TRBV10-3 with TRBJ2-2, with 7 bases matching TRBD1. Germline assignment: CDR1 ENHRY and CDR2 SYGVKD. The V segment lost 0 bases and the J segment 4 bases; nucleotides outside the gene matches: 5. The CDR3 is 16 residues long. The CDR3 protein is CAISESGTVSTGELFF. The CDR3 DNA reads TGTGCCATCAGTGAGTCCGGGACAGTGTCCACCGGGGAGCTGTTTTTT.

This clone appeared a single time. In DNA, the CDR3 is TGCGCCAGCAGCTTGCTTCAGGGCCCCTACAATGAGCAGTTCTTC. This sequence encodes CASSLLQGPYNEQFF. This chain connects TRBV5-1 to TRBJ2-1; D is perhaps TRBD1 (5 bases). The V gene's germline CDR1 is SGHRS and CDR2 YFSETQ. This CDR3 has 15 amino acids. V was clipped by 1 base and J by 2 bases, with 10 bases between them.

This clone came up many times. V usage is TRBV7-2 and J usage is TRBJ2-3; D not certain. Germline CDR1 reads SGHTA; CDR2 reads FQGNSA. The CDR3 is 13 amino acids. V lost 4 bases to trimming and J lost 2 bases, with 7 bases between them. CDR3 in amino acids: CASSSPTTDTQYF. The CDR3 DNA is TGTGCCAGCAGCTCCCCGACCACAGATACGCAGTATTTT.

The chain combines TRBV30 with TRBJ1-6; D is possibly TRBD1 (5 bases). Germline V CDR1 and CDR2: GTSNPN, SVGIG (reference sequence). The CDR3 length is 15 residues. Trimming removed 2 bases at V and 6 bases at J, with 14 bases between. CDR3 sequence: CAWSQAWQGNSPLHF. The CDR3 nucleotides are TGTGCCTGGAGTCAAGCATGGCAGGGTAATTCACCCCTCCACTTT. Together with reference TRBV30 and TRBJ1-6, the CDR3 gives the full variable domain: SQTIHQWPATLVQPVGSPLSLECTVEGTSNPNLYWYRQAAGRGLQLLFYSVGIGQISSEVPQNLSASRPQDRQFILSSKKLLLSDSGFYLCAWSQAWQGNSPLHFGNGTRLTVT.

The sample holds a few counts of this clone. The genes are TRBV4-2 and TRBJ2-1; TRBD2 matches 9 bases. The length of the CDR3 is 17 residues. V lost 6 bases, J lost 0 bases, and 9 bases stayed unmatched. CDR1 is LGHNA, CDR2 YNFKEQ, per germline. CDR3 in DNA: TGTGCCAGCAGTCAAAAAAGTAGCGGGGGCTCCTACAATGAGCAGTTCTTC. Its protein product is CASSQKSSGGSYNEQFF.

This rearrangement joins TRBV4-2 to TRBJ2-7, with D tentatively TRBD2 (6 bases). Per germline, CDR1 LGHNA and CDR2 YNFKEQ. This CDR3 contains 14 residues. V lost 1 base and J lost 5, with 12 bases in between. The CDR3 coding sequence is TGTGCCAGCAGCCAAGCGGGGGAGTATCACGAGCAGTACTTC. Translated, it gives CASSQAGEYHEQYF.

This clone was seen more than once but under ten times. CDR3 nucleotides: TGTGCCAGCTCACCTCAACCCCCCCCAGATACGCAGTATTTT. It yields the protein CASSPQPPPDTQYF. This chain connects TRBV18 to TRBJ2-3; no reliable D call. Trimming stripped 3 bases from V and 4 bases from J, with 11 bases between. From germline, CDR1 is KGHSH and CDR2 LQKENI. This CDR3 comprises 14 residues.